This T cell receptor (beta chain) was profiled in a study of CD8 T cells in ankylosing spondylitis. General study points: Those disease-linked clones were CD8+; they were also relatively rare in peripheral blood. A motif in TCR beta, a set of under ten highly homologous variants, appeared characteristic of ankylosing spondylitis blood.

On this clonotype: Its antigen is unidentified.

Libraries for TCR beta were made by quantitative 5'-RACE with molecular barcodes. TCRdb re-called the 5' RACE reads with MiXCR, one entry per CDR3 protein. The sample consists of roughly 440,000 distinct CDR3 sequences, 17% of them appearing once. This CDR3 contains 14 residues. V gave up 2 bases and J gave up 6 bases, with 14 bases separating them. Germline V gene lookup returns CDR1 SGHAT and CDR2 FQNNGV. V is TRBV11-2 and J is TRBJ2-7; D is undetermined. This receptor was obtained from a male donor with ankylosing spondylitis. Sequenced input: blood, either unsorted or a sorted T cell fraction (not recorded which). CDR3 amino acids: CASSLKGSGPEQYF. The CDR3 DNA follows: TGTGCCAGCAGCTTAAAAGGCTCAGGACCCGAGCAGTACTTC.